This T cell receptor (beta chain) originates from a study of circulating tumor DNA in untreated peripheral T-cell lymphoma. Overall study results and limits: Tumor-specific clonotypes: identified in 60% to 80% of patients, over 85% of baseline tissues.

Note on this clone: Its target is unknown.

Trimming took 4 bases from V and 6 from J, leaving 23 bases between them. This CDR3 is 17 amino acids long. Germline-derived CDR1 and CDR2 are SGHRS and YFSETQ. This tumor tissue came from a pretreatment baseline collection. The table came from immunoSEQ multiplex PCR; TCRdb's copy has only in-frame clones and leaves some out. The sample contains roughly 10,000 clones, about 75% of which appear only once. The specimen sequenced was tumor tissue. This chain links TRBV5-1 with TRBJ2-1, with D possibly being TRBD2 (5 bases). This sequence was found in a human donor with peripheral T-cell lymphoma. CDR3 coding DNA: TGCGCCAGCAGCCTCCAACTAGGGAGAACTACGGGCAATGAGCAGTTCTTC. As protein: CASSLQLGRTTGNEQFF.